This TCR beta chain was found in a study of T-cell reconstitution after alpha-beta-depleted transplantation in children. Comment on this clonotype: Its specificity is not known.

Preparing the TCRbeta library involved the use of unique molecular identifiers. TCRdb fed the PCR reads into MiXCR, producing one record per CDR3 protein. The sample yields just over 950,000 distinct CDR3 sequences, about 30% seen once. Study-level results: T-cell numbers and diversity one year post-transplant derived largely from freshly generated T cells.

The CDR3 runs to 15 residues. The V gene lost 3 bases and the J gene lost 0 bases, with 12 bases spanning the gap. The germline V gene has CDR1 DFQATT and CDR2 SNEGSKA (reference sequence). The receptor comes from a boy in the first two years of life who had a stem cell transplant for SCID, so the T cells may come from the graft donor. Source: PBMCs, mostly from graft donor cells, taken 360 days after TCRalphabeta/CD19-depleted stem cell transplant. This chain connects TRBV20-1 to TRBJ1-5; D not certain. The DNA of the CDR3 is TGCAGTGCTAGCGTGACACCGGCTAGCAATCAGCCCCAGCATTTT. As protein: CSASVTPASNQPQHF.